The 17 T cell receptor beta chains in this list originate from one sample, sequenced in a study of identical twins (dated by TCRdb to 2016 to 2017). Receptor amplification or capture employed 5' RACE. TCRdb lists the instrument as Illumina HiSeq 2000. Using fastp trimming at Q25 and MiXCR clonotype assembly, TCRdb reanalyzed the public sequencing data and kept in-frame beta chains. One record per CDR3 amino acid sequence lists the most common genes and DNA. The sample has under 900,000 distinct CDR3 sequences on record, 18% of them singletons. Clones ranked in the top ten supply about an eighth of the sample. These same records also appear under a second study, on T cells expressing NK-cell markers.

The specimen sequenced was PBMCs. The receptors originated from a woman in her late teens or twenties in good health.

Only a few counts were recorded for this clonotype. The rearrangement links TRBV12-3 or TRBV12-4 to TRBJ1-2; D perhaps matches TRBD1 (5 bases). The CDR3 sequence is 17 residues long. V lost 5 bases, J lost 6 bases, and 25 bases lay in between. The CDR3 DNA sequence: TGTGCCAGCAGTCCTGATCGGCAGGGAAAAGCCATCGATGGCTACACCTTC. Its translation: CASSPDRQGKAIDGYTF.

V usage is TRBV20-1 and J usage is TRBJ2-2; D possibly corresponds to TRBD2 (5 bases). V lost 3 bases and J lost 5, with 7 bases in between. Germline V gene lookup returns CDR1 DFQATT and CDR2 SNEGSKA (reference sequence). The CDR3 runs 12 residues. The CDR3 loop is CSASGGTGELFF. In nucleotides, the CDR3 is TGCAGTGCTAGTGGAGGAACCGGGGAGCTGTTTTTT.

The rearrangement links TRBV13 to TRBJ2-7; 8 bases are a match to TRBD2. The ends lost 5 bases at V and 1 base at J; junction bases unmatched: 13. The germline V gene encodes CDR1 PRHDT and CDR2 FYEKMQ (reference sequence). The CDR3 covers 17 residues. This CDR3 reads CASSTPYASGGSYEQYF. CDR3 in DNA: TGTGCCAGCAGCACCCCATATGCCAGCGGGGGATCCTACGAGCAGTACTTC.

CDR3: CASSFPGGSETQYF. The DNA of the CDR3 is TGTGCCAGCAGTTTTCCCGGGGGCAGTGAGACCCAGTACTTC. The V gene is TRBV11-2, the J gene TRBJ2-5; perhaps D is TRBD1 or TRBD2 (6 bases each). Germline V gene lookup returns CDR1 SGHAT and CDR2 FQNNGV. There are 14 residues in the CDR3. Trimming left V 6 bases short and J 5 bases short, with 16 bases between.

This chain joins TRBV7-2 and TRBJ2-5; TRBD2 matches at 9 bases. V gave up 5 bases and J gave up 1 base; unmatched junction bases: 8. This CDR3 region has 16 residues. The germline CDR1 and CDR2 sequences are SGHTA and FQGNSA. The CDR3, as DNA: TGTGCCAGCAGCAAAGGACTAGCGAGAGCCCAAGAGACCCAGTACTTC. This gives the protein CASSKGLARAQETQYF.

The chain is built from TRBV29-1 and TRBJ2-5, with 8 bases aligning to TRBD1. V shed 5 bases and J 2 bases; nucleotides not matched to a gene: 7. The germline V gene has CDR1 SQVTM and CDR2 ANQGSEA. The length of the CDR3 is 14 residues. CDR3 sequence reads: CSVRTDRDQETQYF. In DNA form, the CDR3 reads TGCAGCGTTAGAACGGACAGGGATCAAGAGACCCAGTACTTC.

The chain recombines TRBV20-1 with TRBJ1-4; D not resolved. This CDR3 has 12 amino acids. CDR1 is DFQATT and CDR2 is SNEGSKA in the germline V gene (reference sequence). Trimming removed 2 bases at V and 4 bases at J, with 5 bases between. Here the CDR3 DNA reads TGCAGTGCTAGAAGGGTTAATGAAAAACTGTTTTTT. Protein: CSARRVNEKLFF.

This clonotype was recorded a few times. The rearrangement joins TRBV3-1 to TRBJ2-1; no definite D call. The CDR3 has 13 amino acids. Trimming shortened V by 1 base and J by 7 bases, and 8 bases separated the two germline ends. Germline CDR1 reads LGHDT; CDR2 reads YNNKEL (reference sequence). CDR3 loop: CASSQARSNEQFF. The CDR3 DNA reads TGTGCCAGCAGCCAAGCCAGGTCTAATGAGCAGTTCTTC.

This clonotype has more than one count but fewer than ten. The chain has TRBV6-2 or TRBV6-3 and TRBJ2-3; perhaps TRBD1 as D (5 bases). The CDR3 length is 11 residues. Germline CDR1 and CDR2: MNHEY and SVGEGT. Trimming stripped 5 bases from V and 9 bases from J, with 9 bases between. In DNA form, the CDR3 reads TGTGCCAGCAGTAAGACAGTGACGCAGTATTTT. Its translation is CASSKTVTQYF.

The genes are TRBV2 and TRBJ2-3; D might be TRBD2 (7 bases). The CDR3 consists of 15 residues. Germline CDR1 is SNHLY and CDR2 is FYNNEI. V was cut by 3 bases and J by 3 bases, with 13 bases left in between. The CDR3 region is CASSDGGAGTDTQYF. Written as DNA, the CDR3 is TGTGCCAGCAGTGATGGGGGGGCAGGTACAGATACGCAGTATTTT. The full variable domain, in which reference TRBV2 and TRBJ2-3 provide the parts outside the CDR3, is EPEVTQTPSHQVTQMGQEVILRCVPISNHLYFYWYRQILGQKVEFLVSFYNNEISEKSEIFDDQFSVERPDGSNFTLKIRSTKLEDSAMYFCASSDGGAGTDTQYFGPGTRLTVL.

The chain carries TRBV21-1 and TRBJ2-1. TRBV21-1 has pseudogene status. This CDR3 region has 12 residues. The CDR3 nucleotides are TGTGCCAGCAGCTCCCACAGAGACACCAAGTTCTTC. As protein: CASSSHRDTKFF.

The V and J genes are TRBV5-6 and TRBJ2-3; TRBD1 aligns across 9 bases. Germline CDR1 and CDR2: SGHDT and YYEEEE. There are 15 residues in the CDR3. Trimming cost V 5 bases and J 6 bases; bases outside gene matches: 10. Here the CDR3 DNA reads TGTGCCAGCAGTTCGGGACAGGGTTTGTTGGATACGCAGTATTTT. Amino acids: CASSSGQGLLDTQYF.

The chain carries TRBV20-1 and TRBJ2-7; D remains unclear. Germline CDR1 is DFQATT and CDR2 is SNEGSKA (reference sequence). The ends were cut back, 2 bases at V and 2 bases at J, with 7 bases in the middle. There are 12 residues in the CDR3. The CDR3 loop is CSARPVTYEQYF. The CDR3 nucleotides are TGCAGTGCTAGACCCGTGACCTACGAGCAGTACTTC.

The chain combines TRBV5-1 with TRBJ1-1; weak D call: TRBD1 (6 bases). The ends were cut back, 5 bases at V and 0 bases at J, with 17 bases in the middle. The CDR3 length is 16 residues. CDR1 is SGHRS and CDR2 is YFSETQ in the germline V gene. The CDR3: CASSMWGHGMNTEAFF. The CDR3 coding sequence is TGCGCCAGCAGTATGTGGGGGCACGGCATGAACACTGAAGCTTTCTTT.

This clonotype was seen at least ten times. V is TRBV29-1 and J is TRBJ2-7, with no clear D. Germline V gives CDR1 SQVTM, CDR2 ANQGSEA. The V end was cut by 4 bases, the J end by 2 bases, with 15 bases between. CDR3 length: 14 amino acids. For the CDR3, the DNA is TGCAGCGTTGGGTACGGCGCGCAGACCTACGAGCAGTACTTC. Its protein is CSVGYGAQTYEQYF.

V and J are TRBV18 and TRBJ1-1, with D tentatively TRBD1 (6 bases). Looked up from germline, CDR1 is KGHSH and CDR2 is LQKENI. The CDR3 loop spans 17 amino acids. The ends were cut back, 6 bases at V and 4 bases at J, with 24 bases in the middle. The CDR3 nucleotides read TGTGCCAGCTCTCCCCAAAAACAGGGAGATACGGGCACTGAAGCTTTCTTT. This translates into CASSPQKQGDTGTEAFF. The complete variable domain, with remaining parts taken from reference TRBV18 and TRBJ1-1, reads NAGVMQNPRHLVRRRGQEARLRCSPMKGHSHVYWYRQLPEEGLKFMVYLQKENIIDESGMPKERFSAEFPKEGPSILRIQQVVRGDSAAYFCASSPQKQGDTGTEAFFGQGTRLTVV.

This chain joins TRBV5-5 and TRBJ2-7; 8 bases match TRBD2. This CDR3 is built from 15 residues. Germline V CDR1 and CDR2: SGHKS, YYEKEE (reference sequence). The trim removed 2 bases at V and 4 bases at J, leaving 8 bases unmatched. CDR3 sequence reads: CASSFLGGRSYEQYF. As DNA, the CDR3 is TGTGCCAGCAGCTTCCTCGGCGGGAGGTCGTACGAGCAGTACTTC.